This T cell receptor (beta chain) was captured in a study of neurological immune-mediated disorders. At the level of the study: Multiple sclerosis patients numbering 34 comprised roughly 30 relapsing-remitting and 3 secondary progressive patients. Findings and caveats of the study: None of the CDR3 amino acid sequences found in expanded clones was shared across subjects. This suggests that the TCR-beta repertoires were private in all groups. It was the repertoires of 18 of 34 multiple sclerosis patients that phylogenetic grouping placed in one related-CDR3 cluster, which is a possible signature.

The table lists this clonotype with many counts. Antigen: not known. The cDNA was synthesized by means of template-switch 5'RACE, which was carried out with 10-nucleotide random UMIs. One entry per CDR3 protein results from TCRdb running MiXCR on the 5' RACE reads. Of around 61,000 distinct CDR3 sequences in the sample, more than 4.5% were seen once. V gave up 6 bases and J gave up 2 bases; unmatched junction bases: 5. The length of the CDR3 is 15 residues. From germline, CDR1 is DFQATT and CDR2 SNEGSKA (reference sequence). This clonotype was sampled from a human donor with multiple sclerosis. The donor label of this sample is uncertain. Material: PBMCs. The chain combines TRBV20-1 with TRBJ2-1; 12 bases line up with TRBD2. The CDR3 protein is CSAAGLAGTYNEQFF. The CDR3 DNA sequence: TGCAGTGCGGCAGGACTAGCGGGGACCTACAATGAGCAGTTCTTC.